This TCR beta chain comes out of a study of blood T cell repertoires in COVID-19. On the study more broadly: There were acute and convalescent COVID-19 samples, and they came from the United States, Italy and Spain.

Trimming cost V 11 bases and J 0 bases, with 17 bases left between them. Germline CDR1 is SGHVS and CDR2 is FNYEAQ. There are 15 residues in the CDR3. The method was immunoSEQ multiplex PCR; TCRdb's version includes in-frame clones alone and lacks a portion of them. Counted here are around 340,000 clones, about 92% occurring once; the ten biggest clones make up roughly 4%. The TCR sequence derives from a woman in her sixties with COVID-19, enrolled during active disease. This chain uses TRBV7-6 with TRBJ1-3; weak D call: TRBD1 (5 bases). The material sequenced was peripheral blood. The CDR3 bases are TGTGCCGCGGGGGGTGACAACCTCTCTGGAAACACCATATATTTT. Translation gives CAAGGDNLSGNTIYF.